The rows below give T cell receptor beta chains drawn from one sample of a study of T cell changes during pregnancy in multiple sclerosis. The method was immunoSEQ multiplex PCR; TCRdb's version includes in-frame clones alone and lacks a portion of them. The table has about 36,000 clones, around 93% seen once; the top ten hold around 0.4%. The source was CD4+ T cells from peripheral blood mononuclear cells, collected in the first trimester of pregnancy. The receptors here all came from a female donor with multiple sclerosis, enrolled in a pregnancy study. Each CDR3 is given with its conserved first and last residue. A D gene is named only where the DNA matches it firmly. Not every row has a clone size; where given, it reads once, few, many or a size class.

d_gene	abundance	v_gene	j_gene	CDR3aa	CDR3nt
.	.	TRBV19	TRBJ2-1	CASSITRGEQFF	TGTGCCAGTAGTATAACGAGGGGGGAGCAGTTCTTC
.	.	TRBV10-3	TRBJ2-5	CAITGGQEETQYF	TGTGCCATCACCGGAGGTCAGGAAGAGACCCAGTACTTC
.	.	TRBV28	TRBJ2-3	CASSLFDFSTDTQYF	TGTGCCAGCAGTTTATTTGACTTTAGCACAGATACGCAGTATTTT
TRBD1	.	TRBV14	TRBJ2-5	CASSLQGASGTQYF	TGTGCCAGCAGCCTTCAGGGGGCGAGTGGGACCCAGTACTTC
TRBD1	.	TRBV10-1	TRBJ2-3	CASSDGDSSTDTQYF	TGCGCCAGCAGCGATGGGGACAGTAGCACAGATACGCAGTATTTT
.	once	TRBV9	TRBJ2-7	CASSRGLQVGEQYF	TGTGCCAGCAGCAGGGGGTTACAGGTGGGGGAGCAGTACTTC
TRBD2	.	TRBV5-1	TRBJ2-7	CASSLLLAGKDEQYF	TGCGCCAGCAGCTTGCTTCTAGCGGGAAAAGACGAGCAGTACTTC
.	.	TRBV4-3	TRBJ2-3	CASSQTGGTDTQYF	TGCGCCAGCAGCCAAACGGGTGGCACAGATACGCAGTATTTT
.	.	TRBV2	TRBJ2-7	CASSAPYRVGGLRAYEQYF	TGTGCCAGCAGTGCCCCCTACAGGGTTGGAGGCCTAAGAGCCTACGAGCAGTACTTC
.	.	TRBV4-2	TRBJ2-1	CASSQGRSRSGEQFF	TGTGCCAGCAGCCAAGGCAGAAGTCGCTCGGGTGAGCAGTTCTTC
.	.	TRBV19	TRBJ1-5	CASRGGLASNQPQHF	TGTGCCAGTAGGGGGGGACTGGCTAGCAATCAGCCCCAGCATTTT
.	few	TRBV5-1	TRBJ1-1	CASSLTVLNTEAFF	TGCGCCAGCAGCTTGACAGTACTTAACACTGAAGCTTTCTTT
TRBD2	.	TRBV6-5	TRBJ2-1	CASSYLAGGGNEQFF	TGTGCCAGCAGTTATTTAGCGGGAGGGGGAAATGAGCAGTTCTTC
.	.	TRBV5-1	TRBJ2-7	CASSLAQGLGSGEQYF	TGCGCCAGCAGCTTGGCACAGGGTCTGGGGAGTGGGGAGCAGTACTTC
TRBD1	.	TRBV5-4	TRBJ2-1	CASSAPGRGQDRDEQFF	TGTGCCAGCAGCGCCCCCGGGCGGGGACAGGATAGGGATGAGCAGTTCTTC
TRBD2	.	TRBV27	TRBJ2-1	CASSLYRLAGDYNEQFF	TGTGCCAGCAGTTTATACCGACTAGCGGGAGATTACAATGAGCAGTTCTTC
.	.	TRBV19	TRBJ1-1	CASSTVMNTEAFF	TGTGCCAGTAGTACAGTCATGAACACTGAAGCTTTCTTT
.	.	TRBV28	TRBJ2-3	CASEDGGLGDTQYF	TGTGCCAGCGAGGACGGGGGGCTGGGAGATACGCAGTATTTT
TRBD2	.	TRBV7-3	TRBJ2-3	CASSLGLATDTQYF	TGTGCCAGCAGCTTGGGACTAGCGACAGATACGCAGTATTTT
.	.	TRBV12-5	TRBJ2-7	CASGLEDEQYF	TGTGCTAGTGGTCTCGAGGACGAGCAGTACTTC
TRBD2	.	TRBV7-9	TRBJ2-7	CASSSGRAGGPPFFYEQYF	TGTGCCAGCAGCTCCGGTAGAGCGGGAGGGCCGCCGTTTTTCTACGAGCAGTACTTC
.	.	TRBV9	TRBJ1-5	CASSVAPDSNQPQHF	TGTGCCAGCAGCGTAGCCCCAGATAGCAATCAGCCCCAGCATTTT
TRBD1	few	TRBV7-9	TRBJ1-6	CASRGTDHSPLHF	TGTGCCAGCCGAGGGACAGACCATTCACCCCTCCACTTT
.	.	TRBV5-1	TRBJ2-7	CASSLDGVYEQYF	TGCGCCAGCAGCCTGGACGGGGTCTACGAGCAGTACTTC
.	.	TRBV2	TRBJ1-1	CASSGRRAGATEAFF	TGTGCCAGCAGTGGTCGGAGGGCGGGGGCCACTGAAGCTTTCTTT
TRBD2	.	TRBV19	TRBJ2-7	CASSIMTSGLYEQYF	TGTGCCAGTAGTATCATGACTAGCGGCCTCTACGAGCAGTACTTC
TRBD2	.	TRBV19	TRBJ2-5	CASRASGKETQYF	TGTGCCAGTAGAGCTAGCGGAAAAGAGACCCAGTACTTC